One sample yielded the 7 T cell receptor beta chains listed below, sequenced in a study of beta chain features in type 1 diabetes. Broader study findings: Within each of all four CD4+ subsets, Type 1 diabetes patients had TCRB CDR3s that were moderately but significantly shorter.

Expressed TCRB transcripts were sequenced because the isolated RNA had all been reverse transcribed beforehand. Some clones are missing from TCRdb's copy, which holds only in-frame ones; the method was immunoSEQ multiplex PCR. Among 120,000 or so clones listed, 17% were seen once. Their target antigens are unknown. The sample comprised central memory CD4+ T cells from blood. The receptor source for this set is a man between 18 and 29 years old with type 1 diabetes.

The CDR3 DNA reads as TGTGCCAGCAGCAACTCGGGACAGGACAATGAGCAGTTCTTC. Residues: CASSNSGQDNEQFF. The V gene is TRBV5-6, the J gene TRBJ2-1, with TRBD1 matching over 8 bases. CDR3 length: 14 amino acids. In germline, CDR1 is SGHDT, CDR2 YYEEEE. The ends lost 4 bases at V and 5 bases at J; junction bases unmatched: 5.

This clone was found a few times. The chain combines TRBV19 with TRBJ1-2, with D possibly TRBD1 on 5 matching bases. Trimming shortened V by 6 bases and J by 4 bases, and 21 bases separated the two germline ends. This CDR3 spans 16 amino acids. Looked up from germline, CDR1 is LNHDA and CDR2 is SQIVND (reference sequence). The CDR3 DNA is TGTGCCAGTAGCACTACACTGGGGCAGGGAGGCTATGGCTACACCTTC. Protein: CASSTTLGQGGYGYTF.

This clone came up a few times. The V call is TRBV28, the J call TRBJ2-7; weak D call: TRBD1 (6 bases). CDR1 is MDHEN and CDR2 is SYDVKM in the germline V gene. V was trimmed by 2 bases and J by 1 base, leaving 12 bases between them. The length of the CDR3 is 15 residues. In DNA form, the CDR3 reads TGTGCCAGCAGTTTAATTGGGACACGATCCTACGAGCAGTACTTC. This encodes CASSLIGTRSYEQYF.

The chain links TRBV5-6 to TRBJ1-2; 8 bases are shared with TRBD1. Unmatched junction bases numbered 8, after V lost 4 bases and J lost 6 bases. Per germline, CDR1 SGHDT and CDR2 YYEEEE. The CDR3 has 14 residues. The CDR3 loop is CASSQRTGRHGYTF. CDR3 DNA: TGTGCCAGCAGCCAACGGACAGGGAGGCATGGCTACACCTTC.

The V call is TRBV5-1, the J call TRBJ2-5; 13 nucleotides match TRBD2. The CDR3 extends over 16 amino acids. Germline values: CDR1 SGHRS, CDR2 YFSETQ. The trim removed 4 bases at V and 2 bases at J, leaving 5 bases unmatched. CDR3 nucleotides: TGCGCCAGCAGCCTCGGACTAGCGGGGGCACAAGAGACCCAGTACTTC. Translated: CASSLGLAGAQETQYF.

This clone is medium-sized. The chain combines TRBV7-2 with TRBJ2-3; D is unresolved. The CDR3 consists of 11 residues. Germline V gene lookup returns CDR1 SGHTA and CDR2 FQGNSA. V was clipped by 5 bases and J by 7 bases, with 7 bases between them. The CDR3 DNA sequence: TGTGCCAGCAGCCCGAGTAATACGCAGTATTTT. This encodes CASSPSNTQYF.

This clone was counted only a few times. CDR3 sequence (DNA): TGTGCCAGCAGATCCAGCCACCCCAATGAGCAGTTCTTC. Protein: CASRSSHPNEQFF. This chain links TRBV7-2 with TRBJ2-1; D remains ambiguous. CDR3 length: 13 amino acids. The germline V gene has CDR1 SGHTA and CDR2 FQGNSA. Trimming stripped 6 bases from V and 6 bases from J, with 12 bases between.